A selection of T cell receptor beta chains follows, all from one sample in a study of T cells in Graves' hyperthyroidism and ophthalmopathy. A single record per CDR3 protein comes from TCRdb applying MiXCR to the multiplex PCR reads. The sample lists about 58,000 distinct CDR3 sequences; approximately 50% were seen once. Sequenced: blood. The receptors come from a young woman with Graves' ophthalmopathy. Each CDR3 is given with its conserved first and last residue. Each record gives: D gene, J gene, clone size, V gene, CDR3 protein, CDR3 DNA. The D gene is left open where the match is weak. The size entry is marked missing in some rows and otherwise reads once, few, many or a size class.

. TRBJ2-2 few TRBV3-1 CASSPKARGPGELFF TGTGCCAGCAGCCCAAAAGCCCGGGGACCCGGGGAGCTGTTTTTT
TRBD2 TRBJ2-7 . TRBV7-3 CASSFGLAGGPYEQYF TGTGCCAGCAGCTTTGGACTAGCGGGAGGGCCCTACGAGCAGTACTTC
TRBD2 TRBJ2-7 medium-sized TRBV2 CASQSGGEGYF TGTGCCAGCCAGAGCGGGGGGGAAGGGTACTTC
. TRBJ1-1 . TRBV19 CASSIKGAAGFTEALF TGTGCCAGTAGTATAAAAGGGGCGGCGGGTTTCACTGAAGCTCTCTTT
TRBD1 TRBJ1-3 . TRBV20-1 CSARGGTDESTIYF TGCAGTGCCAGAGGCGGGACAGATGAAAGCACCATATATTTT
. TRBJ2-6 . TRBV20-1 CSARNPRSGANVLTF TGCAGTGCTAGGAATCCCAGGTCTGGGGCCAACGTCCTGACTTTC
TRBD1 TRBJ2-5 . TRBV14 CASSQDWQGGTEQETQYF TGTGCCAGCAGCCAAGATTGGCAGGGTGGGACAGAACAAGAGACCCAGTACTTC
TRBD2 TRBJ2-7 . TRBV2 CASSASGSDYEQYF TGTGCCAGCAGTGCTAGCGGGAGTGATTACGAGCAGTACTTC
TRBD2 TRBJ2-3 many TRBV12-3/TRBV12-4 CASSLEGTLAGDTQYF TGTGCCAGCAGTTTAGAAGGGACTCTAGCGGGAGATACGCAGTATTTT
. TRBJ1-1 . TRBV7-9 CASSLNHIRYRDTEACF TGTGCCAGCAGCCTTAATCACATTAGGTACAGGGACACTGAAGCTTGCTTT
. TRBJ2-5 many TRBV20-1 CSTQRLETQYF TGCAGTACTCAGAGGTTAGAGACCCAGTACTTC
. TRBJ2-7 many TRBV20-1 CSASRDWVREQYF TGCAGTGCTAGCCGGGACTGGGTGAGGGAGCAGTACTTC
TRBD2 TRBJ2-5 . TRBV20-1 CSAPGGLAGGRETQYF TGCAGTGCTCCGGGGGGGCTAGCGGGAGGGCGAGAGACCCAGTACTTC
TRBD1 TRBJ2-7 . TRBV10-1 CASSESTGWAVTYEQYF TGCGCCAGCAGTGAGTCGACAGGGTGGGCAGTAACCTACGAGCAGTACTTC
TRBD2 TRBJ2-1 . TRBV10-2 CASQDRTSGRGNEQFF TGCGCCAGCCAAGATCGGACTAGCGGGAGAGGGAATGAGCAGTTCTTC
. TRBJ2-7 few TRBV20-1 CSARGSGFTYEQYF TGCAGTGCTAGGGGATCGGGGTTTACCTACGAGCAGTACTTC
TRBD1 TRBJ2-7 . TRBV11-2 CASSSGGEQYF TGTGCCAGCAGCTCAGGGGGTGAGCAGTACTTC
. TRBJ1-1 many TRBV7-9 CASSFTVSEAFF TGTGCCAGCAGCTTTACGGTTTCCGAAGCTTTCTTT
. TRBJ1-2 many TRBV4-1 CASSQDSGTNGYTF TGCGCCAGCAGCCAAGATTCCGGGACAAATGGCTACACCTTC
TRBD1 TRBJ2-7 . TRBV18 CASSPETGSFYEQYF TGTGCCAGCTCACCAGAGACAGGGTCTTTCTACGAGCAGTACTTC
. TRBJ2-4 . TRBV12-3/TRBV12-4 CASSLSGTGEYF TGTGCCAGCAGTTTGTCTGGGACGGGGGAGTACTTC
TRBD1 TRBJ1-2 many TRBV7-9 CASSPPTGGAYGYTF TGTGCCAGCAGCCCCCCGACAGGGGGCGCATATGGCTACACCTTC
. TRBJ2-7 many TRBV6-6 CASMPRPYEQYF TGTGCCAGCATGCCGCGTCCCTACGAGCAGTACTTC
. TRBJ1-2 many TRBV29-1 CGVGDAPQYGYTF TGCGGCGTCGGTGATGCACCTCAGTATGGCTACACCTTC
. TRBJ1-4 . TRBV7-2 CASSLGHREKLFF TGTGCCAGCAGCTTAGGTCACAGGGAAAAACTGTTTTTT
TRBD2 TRBJ2-1 many TRBV10-3 CAISELAGENEQFF TGTGCCATCAGTGAGCTAGCGGGGGAAAATGAGCAGTTCTTC
. TRBJ2-1 many TRBV7-6 CASSLKDEQFF TGTGCCAGCAGCTTAAAGGATGAGCAGTTCTTC
. TRBJ1-5 many TRBV12-3/TRBV12-4 CASSLMRAANQPQHF TGTGCCAGCAGTTTAATGAGGGCAGCAAATCAGCCCCAGCATTTT
TRBD2 TRBJ2-1 many TRBV28 CASSLGLADSYNEQFF TGTGCCAGCAGCCTAGGACTAGCGGACTCCTACAATGAGCAGTTCTTC
. TRBJ2-1 medium-sized TRBV29-1 CSVGQYNEQFF TGCAGCGTTGGTCAGTACAATGAGCAGTTCTTC
. TRBJ2-2 once TRBV20-1 CSARGQGELFF TGCAGTGCTAGAGGGCAGGGGGAGCTGTTTTTT
TRBD1 TRBJ2-7 . TRBV15 CATSPGTGEVYEQYF TGTGCCACCAGCCCCGGGACAGGGGAAGTCTACGAGCAGTACTTC
. TRBJ1-3 many TRBV5-1 CASSFGQAAGGNTIYF TGCGCCAGCAGCTTCGGTCAAGCTGCGGGAGGAAACACCATATATTTT
. TRBJ2-7 . TRBV7-9 CASSLGGRHEQYF TGTGCCAGCAGCTTGGGGGGCAGGCACGAGCAGTACTTC
. TRBJ1-2 . TRBV20-1 CSARVPNTGVYGYTF TGCAGTGCTAGAGTCCCGAACACCGGGGTCTATGGCTACACCTTC
. TRBJ2-7 many TRBV28 CASSPSGQIRGGF TGTGCCAGCAGTCCCTCGGGCCAGATCCGAGGAGGCTTC
TRBD1 TRBJ2-7 many TRBV18 CASSPTGQGGEQYF TGTGCCAGCTCACCAACGGGACAGGGGGGCGAGCAGTACTTC
TRBD2 TRBJ2-1 once TRBV15 CATSRDRRGSGACNEQFF TGTGCCACCAGCAGAGATCGACGTGGAAGCGGGGCCTGCAATGAGCAGTTCTTC
TRBD1 TRBJ2-4 . TRBV2 CASSTGGYVNIQYF TGTGCCAGCAGTACAGGGGGGTATGTGAACATTCAGTACTTC
TRBD1 TRBJ2-7 . TRBV9 CASSVDRDRGLVAGLYEQYF TGTGCCAGCAGCGTAGACCGGGACAGGGGGCTGGTAGCGGGCCTCTACGAGCAGTACTTC
. TRBJ2-1 many TRBV12-3/TRBV12-4 CASRLGAGGNEQFF TGTGCCAGCAGATTAGGAGCAGGCGGGAATGAGCAGTTCTTC
. TRBJ2-3 once TRBV20-1 CSARRPTDAQYF TGCAGTGCCCGGAGACCCACAGATGCGCAGTATTTT
TRBD2 TRBJ2-7 many TRBV13 CASSPLAGNAYEQYF TGTGCCAGCAGCCCGCTAGCGGGGAACGCCTACGAGCAGTACTTC
. TRBJ2-2 . TRBV19 CAGTRGTAGELFF TGTGCCGGTACCAGGGGCACGGCCGGGGAGCTGTTTTTT
. TRBJ2-7 . TRBV7-2 CASSLGDRPYEQYF TGTGCCAGCAGCTTAGGAGACAGGCCCTACGAGCAGTACTTC
. TRBJ1-1 . TRBV2 CASTEYGANTEAFF TGTGCCAGCACTGAATATGGAGCGAACACCGAAGCTTTCTTT
. TRBJ1-3 many TRBV7-2 CASSPPSGNTIYF TGTGCCAGCAGCCCCCCCTCTGGAAACACCATATATTTT
. TRBJ1-1 many TRBV20-1 CSARSRGGTEAFF TGCAGTGCTAGATCCAGGGGAGGCACTGAAGCTTTCTTT
. TRBJ2-1 once TRBV20-1 CSAQNVLLSYNEQFF TGCAGTGCTCAGAATGTACTTCTCTCCTACAATGAGCAGTTCTTC
TRBD1 TRBJ1-1 many TRBV19 CASNPDRGRANTEAFF TGTGCCAGTAACCCGGACAGGGGGCGAGCGAACACTGAAGCTTTCTTT
. TRBJ1-6 many TRBV6-1 CASKRSDSDRNSPLHF TGTGCCAGCAAGAGATCGGACAGCGACCGTAATTCACCCCTCCACTTT
. TRBJ1-5 . TRBV20-1 CSAQGRANQSQHF TGCAGTGCCCAAGGGCGGGCCAATCAGTCCCAGCATTTT
. TRBJ2-7 . TRBV5-1 CASSSTDRFGQYF TGCGCCAGCAGCTCAACCGACAGGTTCGGGCAGTACTTC
. TRBJ1-1 . TRBV10-3 CAISEGAGPISGNTEAFF TGTGCCATCAGTGAAGGGGCAGGACCTATCTCTGGAAACACTGAAGCTTTCTTT
. TRBJ2-4 many TRBV20-1 CSARGTELRELAKNIQYF TGCAGTGCTAGAGGGACAGAACTCAGAGAACTAGCCAAAAACATTCAGTACTTC
. TRBJ2-3 . TRBV20-1 CSASSYIGVADTQYF TGCAGTGCCAGCAGTTACATAGGAGTGGCAGATACGCAGTATTTT
. TRBJ2-1 . TRBV30 CAWSGGGYNEQFF TGTGCCTGGAGTGGGGGAGGTTATAATGAGCAGTTCTTC
. TRBJ1-4 . TRBV28 CASGFRQASTTNEKLVF TGTGCCAGCGGTTTTAGGCAGGCCTCAACAACTAATGAAAAACTGGTTTTT